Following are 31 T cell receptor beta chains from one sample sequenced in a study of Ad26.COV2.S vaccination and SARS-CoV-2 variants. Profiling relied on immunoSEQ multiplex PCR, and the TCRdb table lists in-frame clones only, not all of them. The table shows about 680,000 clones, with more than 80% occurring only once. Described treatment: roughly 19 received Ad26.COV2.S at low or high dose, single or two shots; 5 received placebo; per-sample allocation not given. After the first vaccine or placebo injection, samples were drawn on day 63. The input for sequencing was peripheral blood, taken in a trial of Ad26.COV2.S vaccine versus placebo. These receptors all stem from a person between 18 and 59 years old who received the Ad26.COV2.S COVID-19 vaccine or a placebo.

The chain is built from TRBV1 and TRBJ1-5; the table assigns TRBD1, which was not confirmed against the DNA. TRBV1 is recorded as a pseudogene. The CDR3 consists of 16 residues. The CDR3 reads CTSSQARDILNQPQHF. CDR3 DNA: TGCACCAGCAGCCAAGCAAGGGACATCCTCAATCAGCCCCAGCATTTT.

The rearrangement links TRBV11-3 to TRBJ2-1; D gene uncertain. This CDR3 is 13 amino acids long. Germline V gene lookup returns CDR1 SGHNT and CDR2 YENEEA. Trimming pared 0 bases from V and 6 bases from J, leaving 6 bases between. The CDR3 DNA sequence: TGTGCCAGCAGCTTAGAACAATTCAATGAGCAGTTCTTC. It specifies CASSLEQFNEQFF.

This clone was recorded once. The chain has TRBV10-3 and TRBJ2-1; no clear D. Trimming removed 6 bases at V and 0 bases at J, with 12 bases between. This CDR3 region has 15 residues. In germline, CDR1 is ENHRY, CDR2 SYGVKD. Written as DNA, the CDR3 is TGTGCCATCAGAGACTCCACATCCTCCTACAATGAGCAGTTCTTC. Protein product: CAIRDSTSSYNEQFF.

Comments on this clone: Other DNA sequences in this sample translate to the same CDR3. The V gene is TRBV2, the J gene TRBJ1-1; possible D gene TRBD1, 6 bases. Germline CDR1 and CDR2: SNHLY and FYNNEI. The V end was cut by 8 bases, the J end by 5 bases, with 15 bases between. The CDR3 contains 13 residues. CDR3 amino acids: CASSEGGRTEAFF. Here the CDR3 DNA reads TGTGCCAGCTCAGAGGGGGGGCGTACTGAAGCTTTCTTT. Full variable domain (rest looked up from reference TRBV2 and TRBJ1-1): EPEVTQTPSHQVTQMGQEVILRCVPISNHLYFYWYRQILGQKVEFLVSFYNNEISEKSEIFDDQFSVERPDGSNFTLKIRSTKLEDSAMYFCASSEGGRTEAFFGQGTRLTVV.

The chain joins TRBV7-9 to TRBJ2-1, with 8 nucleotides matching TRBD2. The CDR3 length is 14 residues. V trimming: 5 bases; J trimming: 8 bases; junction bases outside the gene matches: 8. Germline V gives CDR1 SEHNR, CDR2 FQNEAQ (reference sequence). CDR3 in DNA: TGTGCCAGCAGCCCAGGAGCGGGAGAGTATGAGCAGTTCTTC. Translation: CASSPGAGEYEQFF. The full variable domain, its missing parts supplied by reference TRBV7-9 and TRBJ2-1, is DTGVSQNPRHKITKRGQNVTFRCDPISEHNRLYWYRQTLGQGPEFLTYFQNEAQLEKSRLLSDRFSAERPKGSFSTLEIQRTEQGDSAMYLCASSPGAGEYEQFFGPGTRLTVL.

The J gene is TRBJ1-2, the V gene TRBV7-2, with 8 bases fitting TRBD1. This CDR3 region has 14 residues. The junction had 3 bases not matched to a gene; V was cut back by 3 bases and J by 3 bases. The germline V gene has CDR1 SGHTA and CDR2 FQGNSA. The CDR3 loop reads CASSFDRGDYGYTF. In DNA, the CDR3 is TGTGCCAGCAGCTTCGACAGGGGTGACTATGGCTACACCTTC.

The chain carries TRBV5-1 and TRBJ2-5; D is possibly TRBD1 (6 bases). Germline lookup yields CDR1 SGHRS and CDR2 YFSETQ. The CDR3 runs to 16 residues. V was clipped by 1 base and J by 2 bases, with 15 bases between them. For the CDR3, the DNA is TGCGCCAGCAGCTTGTACCTCGGGACACCGCAAGAGACCCAGTACTTC. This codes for CASSLYLGTPQETQYF.

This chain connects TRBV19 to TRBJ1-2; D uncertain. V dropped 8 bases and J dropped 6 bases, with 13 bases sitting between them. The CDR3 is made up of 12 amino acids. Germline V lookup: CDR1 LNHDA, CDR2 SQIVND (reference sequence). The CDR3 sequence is CASLFGQNGYTF. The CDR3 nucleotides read TGTGCCAGTCTATTCGGGCAGAATGGCTACACCTTC.

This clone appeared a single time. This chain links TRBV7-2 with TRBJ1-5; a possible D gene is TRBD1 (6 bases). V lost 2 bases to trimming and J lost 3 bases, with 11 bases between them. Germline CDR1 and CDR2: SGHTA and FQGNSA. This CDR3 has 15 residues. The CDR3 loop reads CASSLQGNNNQPQHF. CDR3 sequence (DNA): TGTGCCAGCAGCTTACAGGGGAACAACAATCAGCCCCAGCATTTT.

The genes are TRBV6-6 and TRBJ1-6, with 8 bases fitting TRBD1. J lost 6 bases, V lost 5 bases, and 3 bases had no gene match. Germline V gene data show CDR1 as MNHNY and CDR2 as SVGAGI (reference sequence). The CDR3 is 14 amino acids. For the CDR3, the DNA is TGTGCCAGCAGTCCCGACAGGGGTAATTCACCCCTCCACTTT. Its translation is CASSPDRGNSPLHF.

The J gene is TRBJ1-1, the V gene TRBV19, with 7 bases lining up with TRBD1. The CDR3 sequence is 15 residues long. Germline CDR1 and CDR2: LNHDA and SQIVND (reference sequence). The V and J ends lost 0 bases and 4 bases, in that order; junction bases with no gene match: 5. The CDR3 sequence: CASSIEDRVGTEAFF. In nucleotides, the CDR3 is TGTGCCAGTAGTATAGAAGACAGGGTCGGCACTGAAGCTTTCTTT.

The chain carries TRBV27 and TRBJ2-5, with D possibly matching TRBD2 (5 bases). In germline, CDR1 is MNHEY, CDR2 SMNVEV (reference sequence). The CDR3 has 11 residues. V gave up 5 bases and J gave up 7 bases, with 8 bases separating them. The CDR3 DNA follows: TGTGCCAGCAGTGACTACGGGACCCAGTACTTC. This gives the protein CASSDYGTQYF.

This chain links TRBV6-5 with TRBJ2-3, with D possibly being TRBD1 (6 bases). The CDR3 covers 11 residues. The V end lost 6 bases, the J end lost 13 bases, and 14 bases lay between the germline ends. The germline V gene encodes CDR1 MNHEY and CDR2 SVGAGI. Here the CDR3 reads CASSQTGQEYF. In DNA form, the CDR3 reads TGTGCCAGCAGCCAGACAGGCCAAGAGTATTTT.

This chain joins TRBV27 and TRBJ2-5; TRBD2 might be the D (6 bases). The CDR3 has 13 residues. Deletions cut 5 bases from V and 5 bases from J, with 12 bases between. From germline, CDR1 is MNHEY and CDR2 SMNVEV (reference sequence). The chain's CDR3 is CASSRWRGETQYF. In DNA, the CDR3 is TGTGCCAGCAGTAGGTGGAGGGGCGAGACCCAGTACTTC.

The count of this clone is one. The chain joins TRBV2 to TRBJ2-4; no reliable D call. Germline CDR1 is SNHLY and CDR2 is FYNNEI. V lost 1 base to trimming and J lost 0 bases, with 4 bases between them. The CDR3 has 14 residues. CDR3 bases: TGTGCCAGCAGTGAAGTGTTAGCCAAAAACATTCAGTACTTC. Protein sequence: CASSEVLAKNIQYF. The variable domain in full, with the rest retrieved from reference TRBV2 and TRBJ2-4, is EPEVTQTPSHQVTQMGQEVILRCVPISNHLYFYWYRQILGQKVEFLVSFYNNEISEKSEIFDDQFSVERPDGSNFTLKIRSTKLEDSAMYFCASSEVLAKNIQYFGAGTRLSVL.

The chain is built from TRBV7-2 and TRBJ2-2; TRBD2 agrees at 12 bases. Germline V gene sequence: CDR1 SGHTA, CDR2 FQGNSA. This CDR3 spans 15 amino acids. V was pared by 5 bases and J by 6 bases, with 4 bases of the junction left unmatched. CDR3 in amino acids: CASSILAGGSGELFF. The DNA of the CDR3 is TGTGCCAGCAGCATCCTAGCGGGAGGGTCCGGGGAGCTGTTTTTT.

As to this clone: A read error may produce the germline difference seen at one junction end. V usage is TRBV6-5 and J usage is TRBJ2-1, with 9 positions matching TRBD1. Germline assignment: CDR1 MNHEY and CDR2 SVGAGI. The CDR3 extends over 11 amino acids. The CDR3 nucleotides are TGTGCCAGCAGACAGGGGGCCGGGGGGCTCTTC. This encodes CASRQGAGGLF.

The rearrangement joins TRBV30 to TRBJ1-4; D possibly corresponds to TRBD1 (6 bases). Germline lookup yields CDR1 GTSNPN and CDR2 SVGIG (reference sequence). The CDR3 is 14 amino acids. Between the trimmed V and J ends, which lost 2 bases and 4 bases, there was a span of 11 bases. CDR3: CAWSIGQYNEKLFF. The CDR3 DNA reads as TGTGCCTGGAGTATAGGACAGTATAATGAAAAACTGTTTTTT.

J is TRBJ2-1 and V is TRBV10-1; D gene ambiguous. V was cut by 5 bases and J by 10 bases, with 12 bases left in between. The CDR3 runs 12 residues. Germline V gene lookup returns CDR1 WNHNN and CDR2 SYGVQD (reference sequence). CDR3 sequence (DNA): TGCGCCAGCAGTAGGACCCGGCCCGAGCAGTTCTTC. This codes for CASSRTRPEQFF.

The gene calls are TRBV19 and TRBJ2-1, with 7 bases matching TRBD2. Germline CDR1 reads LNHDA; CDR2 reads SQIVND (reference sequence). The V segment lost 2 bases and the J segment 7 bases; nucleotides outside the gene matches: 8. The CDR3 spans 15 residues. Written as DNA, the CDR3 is TGTGCCAGTAGTATAATGGGAGGGTGGGGGAATGAGCAGTTCTTC. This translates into CASSIMGGWGNEQFF.

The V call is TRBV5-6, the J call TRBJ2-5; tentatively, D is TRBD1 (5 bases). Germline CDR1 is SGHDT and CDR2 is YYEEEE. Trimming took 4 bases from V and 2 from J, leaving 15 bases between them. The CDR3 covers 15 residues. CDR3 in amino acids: CASSGNGAGQETQYF. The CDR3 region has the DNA TGTGCCAGCAGCGGAAATGGGGCAGGACAAGAGACCCAGTACTTC.

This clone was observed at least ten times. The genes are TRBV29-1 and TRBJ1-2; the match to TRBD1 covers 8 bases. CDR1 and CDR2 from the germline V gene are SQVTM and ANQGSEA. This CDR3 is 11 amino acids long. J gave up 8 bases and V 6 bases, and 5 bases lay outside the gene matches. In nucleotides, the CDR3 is TGCAGCGTGGGAACAGGGGGAGGCTACACCTTC. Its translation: CSVGTGGGYTF.

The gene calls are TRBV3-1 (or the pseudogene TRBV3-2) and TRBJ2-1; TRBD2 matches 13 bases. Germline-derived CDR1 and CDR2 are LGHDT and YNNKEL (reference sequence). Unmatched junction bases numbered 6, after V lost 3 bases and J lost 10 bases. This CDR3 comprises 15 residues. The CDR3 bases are TGTGCCAGCAGCCACCTAGGACTAGCGGGAGTGGAGCAGTTCTTC. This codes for CASSHLGLAGVEQFF.

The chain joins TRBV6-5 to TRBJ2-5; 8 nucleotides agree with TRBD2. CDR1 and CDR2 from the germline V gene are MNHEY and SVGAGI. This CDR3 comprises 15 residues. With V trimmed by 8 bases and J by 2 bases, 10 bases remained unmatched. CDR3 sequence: CASPRGGSGQETQYF. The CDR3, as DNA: TGTGCCAGCCCCCGGGGGGGTAGCGGTCAAGAGACCCAGTACTTC.

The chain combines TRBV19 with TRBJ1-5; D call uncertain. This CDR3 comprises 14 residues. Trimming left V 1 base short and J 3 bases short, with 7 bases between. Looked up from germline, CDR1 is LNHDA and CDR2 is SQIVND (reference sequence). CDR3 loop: CASSIGQFNQPQHF. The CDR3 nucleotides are TGTGCCAGTAGTATAGGCCAGTTCAATCAGCCCCAGCATTTT.

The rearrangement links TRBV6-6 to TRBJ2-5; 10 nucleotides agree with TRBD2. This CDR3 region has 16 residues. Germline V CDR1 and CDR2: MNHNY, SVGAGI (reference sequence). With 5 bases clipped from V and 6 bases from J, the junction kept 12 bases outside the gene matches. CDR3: CASSPKGLAPQQTQYF. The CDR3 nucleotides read TGTGCCAGCAGTCCCAAGGGACTAGCGCCTCAGCAGACCCAGTACTTC.

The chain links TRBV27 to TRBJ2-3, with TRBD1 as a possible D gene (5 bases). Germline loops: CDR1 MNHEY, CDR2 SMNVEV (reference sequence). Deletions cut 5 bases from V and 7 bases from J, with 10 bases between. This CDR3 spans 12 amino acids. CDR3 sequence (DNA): TGTGCCAGCAGTGGAACAGGTTATACGCAGTATTTT. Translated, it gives CASSGTGYTQYF.

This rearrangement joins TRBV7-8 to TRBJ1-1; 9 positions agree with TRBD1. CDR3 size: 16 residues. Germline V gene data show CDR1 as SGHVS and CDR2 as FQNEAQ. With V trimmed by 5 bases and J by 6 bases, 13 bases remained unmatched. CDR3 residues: CASSVLGGQGLAEAFF. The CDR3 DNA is TGTGCCAGCAGCGTGCTAGGGGGACAGGGATTGGCTGAAGCTTTCTTT.

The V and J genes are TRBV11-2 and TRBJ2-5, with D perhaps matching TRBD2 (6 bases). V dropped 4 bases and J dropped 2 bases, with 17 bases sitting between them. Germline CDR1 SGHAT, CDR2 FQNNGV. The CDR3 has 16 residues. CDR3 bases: TGTGCCAGCAGCTACCGCCGGGACTCGTTACAAGAGACCCAGTACTTC. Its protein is CASSYRRDSLQETQYF. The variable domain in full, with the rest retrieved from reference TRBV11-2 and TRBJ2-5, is EAGVAQSPRYKIIEKRQSVAFWCNPISGHATLYWYQQILGQGPKLLIQFQNNGVVDDSQLPKDRFSAERLKGVDSTLKIQPAKLEDSAVYLCASSYRRDSLQETQYFGPGTRLLVL.

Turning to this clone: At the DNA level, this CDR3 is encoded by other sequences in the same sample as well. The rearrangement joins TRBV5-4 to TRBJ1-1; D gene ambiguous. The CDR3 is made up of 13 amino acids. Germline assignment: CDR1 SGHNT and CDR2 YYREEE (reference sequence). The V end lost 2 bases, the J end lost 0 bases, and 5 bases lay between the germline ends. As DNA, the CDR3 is TGTGCCAGCAGCTTAGCCCTGAACACTGAAGCTTTCTTT. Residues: CASSLALNTEAFF.

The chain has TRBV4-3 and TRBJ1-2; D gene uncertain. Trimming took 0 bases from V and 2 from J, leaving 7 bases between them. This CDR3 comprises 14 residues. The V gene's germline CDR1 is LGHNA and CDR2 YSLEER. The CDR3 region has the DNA TGCGCCAGCAGCCAAGAGAGAGGAAACTATGGCTACACCTTC. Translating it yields CASSQERGNYGYTF.